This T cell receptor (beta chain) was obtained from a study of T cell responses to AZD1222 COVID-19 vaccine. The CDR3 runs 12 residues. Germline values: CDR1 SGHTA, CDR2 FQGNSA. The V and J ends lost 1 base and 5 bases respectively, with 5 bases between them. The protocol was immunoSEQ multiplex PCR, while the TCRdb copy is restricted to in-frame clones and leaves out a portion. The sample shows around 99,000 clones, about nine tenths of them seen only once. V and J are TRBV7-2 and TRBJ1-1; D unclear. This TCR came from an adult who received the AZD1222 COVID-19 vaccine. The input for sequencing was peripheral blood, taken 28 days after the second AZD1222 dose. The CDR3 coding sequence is TGTGCCAGCAGCTTAGGATTTACTGAAGCTTTCTTT. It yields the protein CASSLGFTEAFF. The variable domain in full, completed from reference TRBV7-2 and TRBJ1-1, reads GAGVSQSPSNKVTEKGKDVELRCDPISGHTALYWYRQSLGQGLEFLIYFQGNSAPDKSGLPSDRFSAERTGGSVSTLTIQRTQQEDSAVYLCASSLGFTEAFFGQGTRLTVV.